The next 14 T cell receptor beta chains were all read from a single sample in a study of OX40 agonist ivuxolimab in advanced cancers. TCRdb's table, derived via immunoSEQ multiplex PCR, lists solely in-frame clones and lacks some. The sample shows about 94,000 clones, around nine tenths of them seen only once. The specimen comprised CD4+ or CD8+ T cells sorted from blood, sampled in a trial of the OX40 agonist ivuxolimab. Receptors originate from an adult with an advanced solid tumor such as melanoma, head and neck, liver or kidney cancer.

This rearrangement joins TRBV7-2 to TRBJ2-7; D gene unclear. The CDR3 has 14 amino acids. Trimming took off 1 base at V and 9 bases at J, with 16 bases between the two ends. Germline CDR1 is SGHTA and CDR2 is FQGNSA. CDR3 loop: CASSLGALMGGQYF. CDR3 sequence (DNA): TGTGCCAGCAGCTTAGGGGCCCTTATGGGCGGGCAGTACTTC.

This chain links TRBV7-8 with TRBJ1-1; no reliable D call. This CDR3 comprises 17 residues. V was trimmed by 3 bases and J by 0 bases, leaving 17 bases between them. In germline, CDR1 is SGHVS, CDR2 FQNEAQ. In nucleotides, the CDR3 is TGTGCCAGCAGCTTGGCACAGACCCGAGCAATGAACACTGAAGCTTTCTTT. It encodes CASSLAQTRAMNTEAFF.

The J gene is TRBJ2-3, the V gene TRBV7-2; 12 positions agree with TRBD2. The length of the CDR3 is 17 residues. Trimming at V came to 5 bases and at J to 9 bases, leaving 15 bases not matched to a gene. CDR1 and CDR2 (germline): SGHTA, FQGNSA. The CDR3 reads CASSTKGLAGPSGTQYF. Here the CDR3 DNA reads TGTGCCAGCAGCACAAAGGGACTAGCGGGCCCCTCGGGAACGCAGTATTTT.

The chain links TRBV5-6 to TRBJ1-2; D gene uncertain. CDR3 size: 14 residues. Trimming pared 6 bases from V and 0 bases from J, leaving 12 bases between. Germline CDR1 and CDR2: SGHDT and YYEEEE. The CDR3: CASIADRTNYGYTF. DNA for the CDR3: TGTGCCAGCATCGCGGACCGCACTAACTATGGCTACACCTTC.

CDR3 DNA: TGTGCCAGCAGCATGAACCGTCCGCAGAGGGGTTACGAGCAGTACTTC. Translation: CASSMNRPQRGYEQYF. The J gene is TRBJ2-7, the V gene TRBV11-1; the D gene could be TRBD1 or TRBD2 (5 bases each). This CDR3 comprises 16 residues. Germline values: CDR1 SGHAT, CDR2 FQDESV (reference sequence). The V end was cut by 5 bases, the J end by 4 bases, with 21 bases between.

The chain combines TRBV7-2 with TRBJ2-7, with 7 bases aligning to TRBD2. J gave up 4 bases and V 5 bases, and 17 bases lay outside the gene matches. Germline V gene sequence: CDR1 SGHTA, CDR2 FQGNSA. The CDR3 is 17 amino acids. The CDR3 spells CASSARLPTYGGYEQYF. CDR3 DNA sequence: TGTGCCAGCAGCGCCCGACTCCCCACCTACGGGGGGTACGAGCAGTACTTC.

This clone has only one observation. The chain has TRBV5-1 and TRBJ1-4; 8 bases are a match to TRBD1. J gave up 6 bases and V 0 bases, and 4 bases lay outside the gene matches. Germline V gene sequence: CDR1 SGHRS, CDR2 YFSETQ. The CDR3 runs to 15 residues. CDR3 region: CASSLVGQGDEKLFF. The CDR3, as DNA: TGCGCCAGCAGCTTGGTCGGACAGGGAGATGAAAAACTGTTTTTT.

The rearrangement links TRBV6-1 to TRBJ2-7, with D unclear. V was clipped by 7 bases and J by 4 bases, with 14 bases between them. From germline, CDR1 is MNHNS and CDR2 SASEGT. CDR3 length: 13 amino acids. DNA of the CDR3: TGTGCCAGCATCCGGCCCGGATCGTACGAGCAGTACTTC. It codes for CASIRPGSYEQYF.

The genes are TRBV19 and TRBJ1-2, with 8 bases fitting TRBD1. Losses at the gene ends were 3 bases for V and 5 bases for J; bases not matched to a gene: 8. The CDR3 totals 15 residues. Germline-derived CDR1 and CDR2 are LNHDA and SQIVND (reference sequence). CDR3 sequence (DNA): TGTGCCAGTAGTATGGACAGCCACAGGGGGTATGGCTACACCTTC. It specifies CASSMDSHRGYGYTF.

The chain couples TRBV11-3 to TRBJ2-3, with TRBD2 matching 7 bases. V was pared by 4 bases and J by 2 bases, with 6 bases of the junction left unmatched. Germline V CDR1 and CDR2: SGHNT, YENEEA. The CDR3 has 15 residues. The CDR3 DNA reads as TGTGCCAGCAGCTGGGGGGGGGATCCCACAGATACGCAGTATTTT. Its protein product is CASSWGGDPTDTQYF.

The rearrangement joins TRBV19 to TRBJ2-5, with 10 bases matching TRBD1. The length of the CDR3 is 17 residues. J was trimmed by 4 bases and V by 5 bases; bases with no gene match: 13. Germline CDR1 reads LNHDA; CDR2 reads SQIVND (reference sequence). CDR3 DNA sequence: TGTGCCAGTAGTCCGACCCCCCGGGACAGGGGAAGAGAGACCCAGTACTTC. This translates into CASSPTPRDRGRETQYF.

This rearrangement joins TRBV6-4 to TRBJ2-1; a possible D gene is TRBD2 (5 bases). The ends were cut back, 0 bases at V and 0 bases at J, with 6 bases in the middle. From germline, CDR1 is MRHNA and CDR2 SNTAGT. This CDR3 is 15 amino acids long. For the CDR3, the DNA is TGTGCCAGCAGTGACTCGGGGAGCTCCTACAATGAGCAGTTCTTC. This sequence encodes CASSDSGSSYNEQFF.

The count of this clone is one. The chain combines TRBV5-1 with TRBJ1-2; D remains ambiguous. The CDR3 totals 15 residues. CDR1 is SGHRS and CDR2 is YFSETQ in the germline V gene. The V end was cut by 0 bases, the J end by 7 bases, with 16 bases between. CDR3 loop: CASSLAQSGSAGYTF. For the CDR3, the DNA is TGCGCCAGCAGCTTGGCGCAGTCTGGGTCGGCTGGCTACACCTTC.

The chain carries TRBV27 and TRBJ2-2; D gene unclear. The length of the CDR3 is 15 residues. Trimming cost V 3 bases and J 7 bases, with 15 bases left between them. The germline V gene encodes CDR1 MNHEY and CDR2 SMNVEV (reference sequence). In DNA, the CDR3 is TGTGCCAGCAGTTTGCGAAGCTTGGTAGACGGGGAGCTGTTTTTT. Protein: CASSLRSLVDGELFF.